A single sample gave rise to the 25 T cell receptor beta chains below, sequenced in a study of blood T cells in healthy people across ages (dated by TCRdb to between 2015 and 2016). The library was prepared using 5' RACE. The run used an Illumina HiSeq 2500. A second roughly 7 to 11 cycle PCR used a sample-barcoded 5' primer and a J-beta primer mix. Using fastp trimming at Q25 and MiXCR clonotype assembly, TCRdb reanalyzed the public sequencing data and kept in-frame beta chains. Every entry covers one CDR3 protein and lists the most common genes and DNA from its rows. This sample gives some 850,000 distinct CDR3 sequences in total; roughly 24% of them show up just once. The ten largest clones capture over 2.5% of the sample. The same sample was also studied in work on T cells of mothers and their children.

The sequenced sample consisted of blood. The receptors were sampled from a boy younger than 18 in good health.

The V and J genes are TRBV6-6 and TRBJ1-5; 12 bases fit TRBD1. The CDR3 is 15 residues long. Trimming took 5 bases from V and 7 from J; bases not matched to a gene: 6. Germline-derived CDR1 and CDR2 are MNHNY and SVGAGI (reference sequence). The CDR3 reads CASSPGTGGQQPQHF. The CDR3 DNA follows: TGTGCCAGCAGTCCCGGGACAGGGGGCCAACAGCCCCAGCATTTT.

J is TRBJ1-3 and V is TRBV5-1, with D hard to call. V lost 4 bases, J lost 0 bases, and 11 bases lay in between. Germline V gene lookup returns CDR1 SGHRS and CDR2 YFSETQ. This CDR3 region has 15 residues. CDR3 residues: CASSPIGSSGNTIYF. In DNA form, the CDR3 reads TGCGCCAGCAGCCCCATTGGGAGCTCTGGAAACACCATATATTTT.

This clonotype was observed many times. The chain uses TRBV12-3 or TRBV12-4 and TRBJ2-5, with no clear D. The V end lost 7 bases, the J end lost 5 bases, and 11 bases lay between the germline ends. The CDR3 spans 12 residues. CDR3 nucleotides: TGTGCCAGCACCCTCCCAAGGGAGACCCAGTACTTC. This sequence encodes CASTLPRETQYF.

This clonotype was picked up a small number of times. One end of the junction fails to match germline, which may point to a read error. This chain joins TRBV7-8 and TRBJ2-6, with 8 bases aligning to TRBD2. This CDR3 is built from 14 residues. Germline V lookup: CDR1 SGHVS, CDR2 FQNEAQ. CDR3 in DNA: TGCGGGGGGGGGGCGTCCTCTGGGGCCAACGTCCTGACTTTC. Translating it yields CGGGASSGANVLTF.

CDR3 residues: CASINGGGRGPQETQYF. The CDR3, as DNA: TGTGCCAGCATTAACGGGGGAGGCAGGGGACCTCAAGAGACCCAGTACTTC. J is TRBJ2-5 and V is TRBV6-6; D may match TRBD1 or TRBD2 (6 bases each). V dropped 7 bases and J dropped 2 bases, with 23 bases sitting between them. The CDR3 covers 17 residues. From germline, CDR1 is MNHNY and CDR2 SVGAGI (reference sequence).

This sequence joins TRBV19 and TRBJ2-7; D gene ambiguous. Germline loops: CDR1 LNHDA, CDR2 SQIVND (reference sequence). V was trimmed by 3 bases and J by 3 bases, leaving 9 bases between them. This CDR3 region has 13 residues. CDR3 in DNA: TGTGCCAGTAGTATTCGCGGCGACTACGAGCAGTACTTC. Encoded protein: CASSIRGDYEQYF.

The chain uses TRBV20-1 and TRBJ1-1; D might be TRBD1 (6 bases). Trimming took 6 bases from V and 5 from J, leaving 16 bases between them. Germline V lookup: CDR1 DFQATT, CDR2 SNEGSKA (reference sequence). The CDR3 consists of 13 residues. The DNA for the CDR3 is TGCAGTGCACCTCGGGGGGCCGGTACTGAAGCTTTCTTT. Encoded protein: CSAPRGAGTEAFF.

V usage is TRBV4-1 and J usage is TRBJ2-2, with 7 bases fitting TRBD2. Germline V gives CDR1 MGHRA, CDR2 YSYEKL. The CDR3 spans 14 residues. Trimming cost V 7 bases and J 5 bases; bases outside gene matches: 7. The CDR3 loop reads CASTGEGRTGELFF. The CDR3 DNA reads as TGCGCCAGCACGGGGGAGGGGAGAACCGGGGAGCTGTTTTTT.

The table lists this clonotype with a few counts. This chain uses TRBV7-9 with TRBJ1-1; D is unresolved. V lost 3 bases and J 1 base, leaving 12 bases between the germline ends. The germline CDR1 and CDR2 sequences are SEHNR and FQNEAQ (reference sequence). This CDR3 has 15 residues. CDR3 bases: TGTGCCAGCAGCTTCCCCACAAGGCAGAACACTGAAGCTTTCTTT. It encodes CASSFPTRQNTEAFF.

This clonotype was counted only a few times. The rearrangement joins TRBV10-3 to TRBJ1-5; D unresolved. Germline CDR1 ENHRY, CDR2 SYGVKD. V shed 5 bases and J shed 2 bases, with 7 bases lying between them. This CDR3 is 13 amino acids long. The CDR3 here is CAISIGGNQPQHF. In nucleotides, the CDR3 is TGTGCCATCAGTATTGGGGGCAATCAGCCCCAGCATTTT.

Of note for this clonotype: The junction departs from germline at one end; a sequencing error may be responsible. V gene TRBV14 combines with J gene TRBJ2-1; 8 nucleotides match TRBD1. CDR3 length equals 12 residues. Germline V gene data show CDR1 as SGHDN and CDR2 as FVKESK. The CDR3 loop reads CASGQGHNEQFF. CDR3 DNA sequence: TGTGCCAGCGGACAGGGCCACAATGAACAGTTCTTC.

The table lists this clonotype with many counts. As DNA, the CDR3 is TGCAGTGCTAGCTACGGGACAGGGATGGAGACCCAGTACTTC. Translated, it gives CSASYGTGMETQYF. The chain employs TRBV20-1 and TRBJ2-5; 9 nucleotides line up with TRBD1. V was clipped by 3 bases and J by 5 bases; unmatched bases: 7. CDR3 size: 14 residues. The germline gives CDR1 DFQATT, CDR2 SNEGSKA (reference sequence).

The chain is built from TRBV28 and TRBJ1-2, with no clear D. Trimming removed 9 bases at V and 7 bases at J, with 21 bases between. The CDR3 extends over 14 amino acids. Germline CDR1 and CDR2: MDHEN and SYDVKM. As DNA, the CDR3 is TGTGCCAGGTCCCGCAGAGACCGCCTAGGTGGCTACACCTTC. Translated: CARSRRDRLGGYTF.

The chain links TRBV19 to TRBJ2-5; 7 positions match TRBD1. The J call may be incorrect, as the DNA end agrees better with TRBJ2-7. There are 14 residues in the CDR3. Germline V gene lookup returns CDR1 LNHDA and CDR2 SQIVND (reference sequence). CDR3: CATTTRQGHYEQYF. The CDR3 DNA is TGTGCCACCACAACCCGACAGGGACACTACGAGCAGTACTTC.

The rearrangement joins TRBV6-5 to TRBJ2-5, with D perhaps matching TRBD1 (5 bases). The DNA end is more similar to TRBJ2-1, so the J call may be wrong. Germline V CDR1 and CDR2: MNHEY, SVGAGI. The CDR3 covers 13 residues. CDR3 DNA: TGTGCCAGCAGTTACTCGAAAGGGGATGAGCAGTTCTTC. Amino acids: CASSYSKGDEQFF.

This chain links TRBV4-1 with TRBJ2-7; no reliable D call. V lost 0 bases, J lost 5 bases, and 17 bases lay in between. Germline CDR1 MGHRA, CDR2 YSYEKL. The CDR3 length is 16 residues. The DNA of the CDR3 is TGCGCCAGCAGCCAAGATGGGGTCCGGAGCTGGGACGAGCAGTACTTC. This encodes CASSQDGVRSWDEQYF.

This clonotype was seen more than once but under ten times. This chain uses TRBV7-3 with TRBJ2-5; TRBD2 is a possible D gene (7 bases). V was pared by 5 bases and J by 2 bases, with 18 bases between. The germline V gene encodes CDR1 SGHTA and CDR2 FQGTGA. The CDR3 is made up of 16 amino acids. Written as DNA, the CDR3 is TGTGCCAGCAGCCCTGGGGCGGGGGCCCCACAAGAGACCCAGTACTTC. Translating gives CASSPGAGAPQETQYF.

This chain uses TRBV28 with TRBJ1-4, with D perhaps TRBD1 (5 bases). Germline assignment: CDR1 MDHEN and CDR2 SYDVKM. The CDR3 has 11 residues. The V gene lost 11 bases and the J gene lost 10 bases, with 14 bases spanning the gap. In DNA, the CDR3 is TGTGCCGTGGGGGGTCAGGGAAAACTGTTTTTT. As protein: CAVGGQGKLFF.

In its sample, this clonotype was seen a few times. The chain combines TRBV7-2 with TRBJ2-5, with TRBD1 matching over 8 bases. The J call may be incorrect, as the DNA end agrees better with TRBJ2-1. CDR3 length: 15 amino acids. Germline V gives CDR1 SGHTA, CDR2 FQGNSA. The CDR3 loop reads CASSLRDRFNNEQFF. The DNA of the CDR3 is TGTGCCAGCAGCCTCCGGGACAGGTTCAACAATGAGCAGTTCTTC.

This clonotype occurred a few times. The chain has TRBV7-2 and TRBJ2-5; either TRBD1 or TRBD2 may fit D (5 bases each). The germline gives CDR1 SGHTA, CDR2 FQGNSA. The V gene lost 3 bases and the J gene lost 5 bases, with 13 bases spanning the gap. The CDR3 extends over 14 amino acids. CDR3 in amino acids: CASSFPGSGETQYF. The CDR3 DNA reads as TGTGCCAGCAGCTTCCCGGGATCAGGGGAGACCCAGTACTTC.

For this clonotype: The junction does not match germline at one end; this may be a read error. The chain is built from TRBV14 and TRBJ1-4, with D uncertain. From germline, CDR1 is SGHDN and CDR2 FVKESK. This CDR3 region has 13 residues. CDR3 protein: CASNQRPNEKLFF. CDR3 sequence (DNA): TGTGCCAGCAACCAAAGGCCGAATGAAAAACTGTTTTTT.

This clonotype was counted only a few times. The V and J genes are TRBV29-1 and TRBJ2-5; maybe TRBD1 (5 bases). Trimming pared 4 bases from V and 5 bases from J, leaving 8 bases between. This CDR3 region has 11 residues. The V gene's germline CDR1 is SQVTM and CDR2 ANQGSEA. CDR3 protein: CSVADSETQYF. DNA for the CDR3: TGCAGCGTTGCCGACAGCGAGACCCAGTACTTC.

This clonotype was counted a few times. The V gene is TRBV25-1, the J gene TRBJ2-5; D unresolved. The closer fit of TRBJ2-7 to the DNA end suggests the J call may be wrong. Germline loops: CDR1 MGHDK, CDR2 SYGVNS. The CDR3 is 14 amino acids. CDR3 coding DNA: TGTGCCAGCAGTGAATCGGACGGCCCCTACGAGCAGTACTTC. Protein product: CASSESDGPYEQYF.

The chain couples TRBV25-1 to TRBJ2-5; 9 positions match TRBD2. Germline V gene sequence: CDR1 MGHDK, CDR2 SYGVNS. V dropped 2 bases and J dropped 9; count of bases not matched to a gene: 13. CDR3 length: 16 amino acids. The CDR3 DNA sequence: TGTGCCAGCAGTGAAAGTGGTACTAGCGGGTCCAGGGCCCAGTACTTC. This translates into CASSESGTSGSRAQYF.

The rearrangement joins TRBV12-3 or TRBV12-4 to TRBJ1-5; D is uncertain. The CDR3 sequence is 13 residues long. The V end was cut by 3 bases, the J end by 7 bases, with 10 bases between. The CDR3, as DNA: TGTGCCAGCAGTTTTCAAGTGACCCAGCCCCAGCATTTT. As protein: CASSFQVTQPQHF.